These 11 T cell receptor beta chains came from one sample sequenced in a study of blood T cell repertoires in COVID-19. Assay used: immunoSEQ multiplex PCR; TCRdb lists only in-frame clones, some missing. The table has roughly 380,000 clones, around 89% seen once. The sample consisted of peripheral blood. The receptors stem from a woman in her forties with COVID-19, enrolled during active disease.

The J gene is TRBJ1-2, the V gene TRBV30; D remains unclear. The CDR3 has 13 residues. V was pared by 4 bases and J by 4 bases, with 13 bases between. Looked up from germline, CDR1 is GTSNPN and CDR2 is SVGIG (reference sequence). CDR3 in amino acids: CAWNPRRIYGYTF. In DNA form, the CDR3 reads TGTGCCTGGAATCCAAGGCGGATCTATGGCTACACCTTC.

This chain connects TRBV7-2 to TRBJ1-5; a weak D match, TRBD1 (6 bases). The germline V gene has CDR1 SGHTA and CDR2 FQGNSA. The CDR3 length is 15 residues. Trimming stripped 5 bases from V and 3 bases from J, with 14 bases between. CDR3 residues: CASSAGQSFNQPQHF. CDR3 nucleotide sequence: TGTGCCAGCAGCGCAGGACAGAGCTTCAATCAGCCCCAGCATTTT.

CDR3 DNA sequence: TGTGCTAGTGGTTTAGGGGGACCCGACAATGAGCAGTTCTTC. The encoded protein is CASGLGGPDNEQFF. The V call is TRBV12-5, the J call TRBJ2-1; D may be TRBD1 (6 bases). The CDR3 has 14 amino acids. CDR1 and CDR2 from the germline V gene are LGHNT and FRNRAP. Trimming pared 3 bases from V and 5 bases from J, leaving 11 bases between. Full variable domain (rest looked up from reference TRBV12-5 and TRBJ2-1): DARVTQTPRHKVTEMGQEVTMRCQPILGHNTVFWYRQTMMQGLELLAYFRNRAPLDDSGMPKDRFSAEMPDATLATLKIQPSEPRDSAVYFCASGLGGPDNEQFFGPGTRLTVL.

This clone was observed a handful of times. The rearrangement joins TRBV6-4 to TRBJ2-3; 8 positions match TRBD2. Germline CDR1 MRHNA, CDR2 SNTAGT. This CDR3 is 16 amino acids long. Trimming removed 3 bases from V and 0 bases from J; junction bases left unmatched: 5. This chain's CDR3 is CASSETSGHSTDTQYF. In DNA, the CDR3 is TGTGCCAGCAGTGAAACTAGCGGACATAGCACAGATACGCAGTATTTT.

The chain is built from TRBV10-3 and TRBJ2-1; TRBD1 aligns across 9 bases. The CDR3 runs to 15 residues. The germline gives CDR1 ENHRY, CDR2 SYGVKD. Germline trimming cut 3 bases from V and 8 bases from J; bases unmatched to any gene: 8. The CDR3 region is CAISDSRDRDYEQFF. The CDR3 coding sequence is TGTGCCATCAGTGACTCCCGGGACAGGGACTATGAGCAGTTCTTC.

The J gene is TRBJ2-7, the V gene TRBV30; TRBD1 is a possible D gene (5 bases). CDR3 length: 16 amino acids. Germline V gives CDR1 GTSNPN, CDR2 SVGIG (reference sequence). The ends were cut back, 0 bases at V and 0 bases at J, with 15 bases in the middle. The CDR3 sequence is CAWSVPRRGSSYEQYF. CDR3 in DNA: TGTGCCTGGAGTGTACCGCGAAGGGGCAGCTCCTACGAGCAGTACTTC.

The CDR3 DNA reads TGTGCCAGCTCACCACCTAGCCAACCTAACTACGAGCAGTACTTC. This translates into CASSPPSQPNYEQYF. This sequence joins TRBV18 and TRBJ2-7, with D hard to call. CDR3 length: 15 residues. CDR1 and CDR2 (germline): KGHSH, LQKENI. Trimming left V 0 bases short and J 3 bases short, with 12 bases between.

The chain is built from TRBV7-2 and TRBJ1-2; 7 bases align to TRBD1. Germline V lookup: CDR1 SGHTA, CDR2 FQGNSA. This CDR3 is 15 amino acids long. V lost 4 bases, J lost 4 bases, and 9 bases stayed unmatched. The CDR3 DNA is TGTGCCAGCAGCTGGGCATCGACAGGGACCTATGGCTACACCTTC. Encoded protein: CASSWASTGTYGYTF. The whole variable domain, remainder taken from reference TRBV7-2 and TRBJ1-2, is GAGVSQSPSNKVTEKGKDVELRCDPISGHTALYWYRQSLGQGLEFLIYFQGNSAPDKSGLPSDRFSAERTGGSVSTLTIQRTQQEDSAVYLCASSWASTGTYGYTFGSGTRLTVV.

V usage is TRBV5-1 and J usage is TRBJ2-3; 10 bases are a match to TRBD2. With 7 bases clipped from V and 6 bases from J, the junction kept 11 bases outside the gene matches. CDR3 length: 15 residues. The V gene's germline CDR1 is SGHRS and CDR2 YFSETQ. The CDR3 protein is CASALSGLAWDTQYF. In DNA form, the CDR3 reads TGCGCCAGCGCATTGTCGGGACTAGCGTGGGATACGCAGTATTTT.

The V and J genes are TRBV18 and TRBJ2-6; unclear D gene. The CDR3 runs to 13 residues. Germline V gives CDR1 KGHSH, CDR2 LQKENI. The V and J ends lost 6 bases and 2 bases respectively, with 5 bases between them. CDR3 nucleotides: TGTGCCAGCTCTCTACCTGGGGCCAACGTCCTGACTTTC. Protein product: CASSLPGANVLTF.

The chain has TRBV12-3 or TRBV12-4 and TRBJ1-4; D may be TRBD1 (6 bases). There are 13 residues in the CDR3. The ends were cut back, 11 bases at V and 3 bases at J, with 13 bases in the middle. CDR3 protein: CAVGGPANEKLFF. As DNA, the CDR3 is TGTGCCGTGGGGGGGCCAGCTAATGAAAAACTGTTTTTT.